These 27 T cell receptor beta chains came from one sample sequenced in a study of T cells in narcolepsy. Sequencing used immunoSEQ multiplex PCR; TCRdb keeps in-frame clones, though not all of them. The repertoire holds tens of thousands of clones, with 80% to 90% as singletons. The sequenced sample was memory (CD45RA-) CD4+ T cells from blood. These receptor sequences come from a human donor in good health.

V is TRBV21-1 and J is TRBJ2-3; TRBD1, the D gene given by the table, was not confirmed from the DNA. TRBV21-1 is deemed a pseudogene. The CDR3 sequence is 19 residues long. The CDR3 sequence is CASSKGLPRDTFTVDTQYF. CDR3 bases: TGTGCCAGCAGCAAAGGTCTTCCTCGGGACACCTTTACCGTAGATACGCAGTATTTT.

This clone has just a few counts. This chain links TRBV5-1 with TRBJ1-2, with 7 bases lining up with TRBD1. V lost 1 base to trimming and J lost 3 bases; unmatched junction nucleotides: 9. The CDR3 totals 16 residues. The germline gives CDR1 SGHRS, CDR2 YFSETQ. The CDR3 nucleotides read TGCGCCAGCAGCTTGAGGCCAGGGGGGACGGACTATGGCTACACCTTC. It codes for CASSLRPGGTDYGYTF.

This clone was found a few times. The rearrangement uses TRBV19 and TRBJ1-1; unclear D gene. The ends were cut back, 1 base at V and 4 bases at J, with 10 bases in the middle. Germline CDR1 and CDR2: LNHDA and SQIVND (reference sequence). The CDR3 is 14 amino acids. The CDR3, as DNA: TGTGCCAGTAGTATAGGTCTGGCGTTCACTGAAGCTTTCTTT. Amino acid sequence: CASSIGLAFTEAFF.

This clone was counted once. The J gene is TRBJ2-5, the V gene TRBV6-6; 13 bases agree with TRBD2. The CDR3 length is 16 residues. The germline V gene has CDR1 MNHNY and CDR2 SVGAGI (reference sequence). The V gene end was trimmed by 2 bases and the J gene end by 4 bases; junction bases not matched to a gene: 4. The CDR3 coding sequence is TGTGCCAGCAGTTACGGACTAGCGGGAGTGGGAGAGACCCAGTACTTC. It specifies CASSYGLAGVGETQYF.

The rearrangement uses TRBV6-6 and TRBJ1-3; the D is unclear. The CDR3 extends over 15 amino acids. The V gene lost 4 bases and the J gene lost 0 bases, with 10 bases spanning the gap. CDR1 is MNHNY and CDR2 is SVGAGI in the germline V gene (reference sequence). The CDR3 DNA follows: TGTGCCAGCAGTTCCCCGAAATCCTCTGGAAACACCATATATTTT. Amino acid sequence: CASSSPKSSGNTIYF.

A single count supports this clone. The chain recombines TRBV10-3 with TRBJ1-2; D may be TRBD1 (6 bases). The V end was cut by 4 bases, the J end by 4 bases, with 13 bases between. This CDR3 comprises 14 residues. Germline CDR1 reads ENHRY; CDR2 reads SYGVKD. DNA for the CDR3: TGTGCCATCAGTGGGCAGGGGAGTTCCTATGGCTACACCTTC. It is translated as CAISGQGSSYGYTF.

This clone was recorded once. Here the CDR3 reads CAWSFGGSSSYNEQFF. CDR3 bases: TGTGCCTGGAGTTTTGGCGGGAGCAGCTCCTACAATGAGCAGTTCTTC. J is TRBJ2-1 and V is TRBV30, with TRBD2 matching over 7 bases. V lost 2 bases and J lost 0; bases outside the gene matches: 7. Germline assignment: CDR1 GTSNPN and CDR2 SVGIG (reference sequence). The CDR3 has 16 residues. Full variable domain (missing parts from reference TRBV30 and TRBJ2-1): SQTIHQWPATLVQPVGSPLSLECTVEGTSNPNLYWYRQAAGRGLQLLFYSVGIGQISSEVPQNLSASRPQDRQFILSSKKLLLSDSGFYLCAWSFGGSSSYNEQFFGPGTRLTVL.

The chain carries TRBV7-2 and TRBJ2-6; D is possibly TRBD2 (6 bases). This CDR3 is 17 amino acids long. Trimming took off 4 bases at V and 0 bases at J, with 13 bases between the two ends. CDR1 SGHTA and CDR2 FQGNSA come from the germline V gene. The CDR3 DNA is TGTGCCAGCAGCTCGGGACTCACTTACTCTGGGGCCAACGTCCTGACTTTC. Translation gives CASSSGLTYSGANVLTF.

This clone was recorded a few times. This chain uses TRBV7-8 with TRBJ1-1; the D is unclear. Trimming removed 3 bases at V and 8 bases at J, with 7 bases between. Germline loops: CDR1 SGHVS, CDR2 FQNEAQ. The CDR3 covers 11 residues. CDR3 in DNA: TGTGCCAGCAGCTTGCCGGGGGAAGCTTTCTTT. It encodes CASSLPGEAFF.

The chain joins TRBV7-8 to TRBJ2-5; possible D gene TRBD2, 5 bases. V lost 5 bases and J lost 4, with 5 bases in between. The germline CDR1 and CDR2 sequences are SGHVS and FQNEAQ. The CDR3 extends over 11 amino acids. The CDR3, as DNA: TGTGCCAGCAGCGCGGGAGAGACCCAGTACTTC. This codes for CASSAGETQYF.

V and J are TRBV5-1 and TRBJ2-5; D not certain. CDR3 length equals 14 residues. The V gene's germline CDR1 is SGHRS and CDR2 YFSETQ. The V end lost 4 bases, the J end lost 0 bases, and 10 bases lay between the germline ends. In DNA form, the CDR3 reads TGCGCCAGCAGCGTGGGCTACGACCAAGAGACCCAGTACTTC. It codes for CASSVGYDQETQYF.

The chain is built from TRBV7-2 and TRBJ2-1; 9 bases map to TRBD2. CDR3 length equals 16 residues. The germline V gene encodes CDR1 SGHTA and CDR2 FQGNSA. V was pared by 2 bases and J by 8 bases, with 10 bases of the junction left unmatched. CDR3: CASSLFRGRAGDEQFF. CDR3 in DNA: TGTGCCAGCAGCTTATTTCGCGGGAGGGCCGGCGATGAGCAGTTCTTC.

The table lists this clone with a count of one. The chain uses TRBV6-5 and TRBJ2-3; D remains unclear. Germline CDR1 and CDR2: MNHEY and SVGAGI. The CDR3 length is 13 residues. V was shortened by 4 bases and J by 6 bases, with 11 bases between the two germline ends. CDR3 amino acids: CASSFDSGDTQYF. The DNA of the CDR3 is TGTGCCAGCAGTTTCGATTCCGGGGATACGCAGTATTTT.

The chain joins TRBV30 to TRBJ1-6, with TRBD1 identical over 8 bases. The CDR3 runs to 19 residues. The J segment lost 5 bases and the V segment lost 2 bases, leaving 17 bases of the junction unmatched. Germline lookup yields CDR1 GTSNPN and CDR2 SVGIG (reference sequence). The CDR3 nucleotides read TGTGCCTGGAGTCGTTTCGGCTCTTTGGACAGGGATAATAATTCACCCCTCCACTTT. Translated: CAWSRFGSLDRDNNSPLHF.

The V call is TRBV30, the J call TRBJ2-1; TRBD2 matches 7 bases. The CDR3 spans 14 residues. V lost 5 bases and J lost 4; bases outside the gene matches: 8. Germline V gives CDR1 GTSNPN, CDR2 SVGIG (reference sequence). The CDR3, as DNA: TGTGCCTGGCAAACGGGAGGACTTTACAATGAGCAGTTCTTC. Translating gives CAWQTGGLYNEQFF.

Turning to this clone: At one boundary the junction diverges from the germline segment, which might be a read error. The chain employs TRBV7-7 and TRBJ2-5; the D gene is possibly TRBD1 (6 bases). The CDR3 is 15 amino acids. Germline V lookup: CDR1 SSHAT, CDR2 FNYEAQ (reference sequence). The CDR3 DNA reads TGTGCTAGCAGCCCCGCAGGGGTTGGCCAAGAGACCCAGTACTTC. It codes for CASSPAGVGQETQYF.

This clone is a singleton in its sample. This chain links TRBV19 with TRBJ1-1; perhaps TRBD1 as D (5 bases). The CDR3 is 15 residues long. The germline V and J ends were trimmed by 3 bases and 0 bases, with 11 bases remaining between them. Germline-derived CDR1 and CDR2 are LNHDA and SQIVND (reference sequence). CDR3: CASSMRDGMNTEAFF. CDR3 DNA: TGTGCCAGTAGTATGAGGGACGGCATGAACACTGAAGCTTTCTTT.

The V gene is TRBV5-6, the J gene TRBJ2-3, with 15 positions matching TRBD2. Germline V gene sequence: CDR1 SGHDT, CDR2 YYEEEE. V dropped 9 bases and J dropped 0; count of bases not matched to a gene: 11. This CDR3 spans 18 amino acids. This CDR3 is CATSGGLAGGLSTDTQYF. DNA of the CDR3: TGTGCCACCTCGGGGGGACTAGCGGGAGGACTTAGCACAGATACGCAGTATTTT.

The CDR3 loop reads CASRGSMGRYQETQYF. DNA for the CDR3: TGTGCCAGTAGGGGTAGTATGGGACGATACCAAGAGACCCAGTACTTC. The chain is built from TRBV19 and TRBJ2-5, with D perhaps being TRBD1 or TRBD2 (5 bases each). The CDR3 has 16 residues. Germline values: CDR1 LNHDA, CDR2 SQIVND (reference sequence). Trimming cost V 6 bases and J 0 bases, with 17 bases left between them.

This clone was observed once. The chain is built from TRBV6-1 and TRBJ1-1; TRBD1 matches 7 bases. V was clipped by 2 bases and J by 6 bases; unmatched bases: 12. This CDR3 has 16 amino acids. Germline assignment: CDR1 MNHNS and CDR2 SASEGT. The CDR3, as DNA: TGTGCCAGCAGTGAAAGTATAGGCAGGGGGACGTCTGAAGCTTTCTTT. This encodes CASSESIGRGTSEAFF.

The chain carries TRBV23-1 and TRBJ1-3; D is undetermined. TRBV23-1 is assigned to the ORF class and has an uncertain function. This CDR3 spans 15 amino acids. The V end was cut by 4 bases, the J end by 4 bases, with 14 bases between. CDR3: CASSLRTGEGNTIYF. CDR3 coding DNA: TGCGCCAGCAGTCTCCGGACCGGGGAGGGAAACACCATATATTTT.

The genes are TRBV7-6 and TRBJ2-1; D remains unclear. CDR1 SGHVS and CDR2 FNYEAQ come from the germline V gene. The CDR3 loop spans 13 amino acids. With 5 bases removed from V and 4 bases from J, the gap between germline ends came to 9 bases. In nucleotides, the CDR3 is TGTGCCAGCAGCGCGACCGTTTACAATGAGCAGTTCTTC. Translated, it gives CASSATVYNEQFF. The full variable domain, in which reference TRBV7-6 and TRBJ2-1 provide the parts outside the CDR3, is GAGVSQSPRYKVTKRGQDVALRCDPISGHVSLYWYRQALGQGPEFLTYFNYEAQQDKSGLPNDRFSAERPEGSISTLTIQRTEQRDSAMYRCASSATVYNEQFFGPGTRLTVL.

Of note for this clone: Other DNA variants within this sample encode the same CDR3. The V and J genes are TRBV25-1 and TRBJ2-7; 8 bases are shared with TRBD1. CDR1 is MGHDK and CDR2 is SYGVNS in the germline V gene. The junction had 8 bases not matched to a gene; V was cut back by 3 bases and J by 1 base. CDR3 length: 16 residues. The CDR3 here is CASSDPHRGESYEQYF. CDR3 in DNA: TGTGCCAGCAGTGATCCCCACAGGGGGGAGTCCTACGAGCAGTACTTC.

The V and J genes are TRBV7-6 and TRBJ2-7, with TRBD2 matching over 8 bases. The CDR3 totals 17 residues. From germline, CDR1 is SGHVS and CDR2 FNYEAQ. V lost 1 base to trimming and J lost 6 bases; unmatched junction nucleotides: 14. The CDR3 DNA is TGTGCCAGCAGCTTAGGTCTAGCGGGCGCTCGTTCTGGCGAGCAGTACTTC. Translating gives CASSLGLAGARSGEQYF.

CDR3 DNA: TGTGCCAGCAGTACCGGGACAGGGATGGAGACCCAGTACTTC. Residues: CASSTGTGMETQYF. The chain is built from TRBV7-2 and TRBJ2-5; 9 nucleotides align to TRBD1. The CDR3 covers 14 residues. Germline CDR1 SGHTA, CDR2 FQGNSA. V lost 6 bases and J lost 5; bases outside the gene matches: 7.

V usage is TRBV19 and J usage is TRBJ2-7; 9 bases fit TRBD1. V shed 1 base, J shed 5 bases, and the junction held 6 bases outside the gene matches. This CDR3 region has 15 residues. CDR1 and CDR2 from the germline V gene are LNHDA and SQIVND (reference sequence). CDR3 sequence (DNA): TGTGCCAGTAGTATAGCCCAGGACAGGGGACACGAGCAGTACTTC. Translated, it gives CASSIAQDRGHEQYF.

This chain's CDR3 is CASTTAGDLTDTQYF. In nucleotides, the CDR3 is TGTGCCAGTACTACAGCAGGGGACCTCACAGATACGCAGTATTTT. The V gene is TRBV19, the J gene TRBJ2-3; a weak D match, TRBD1 (6 bases). This CDR3 region has 15 residues. The V end was cut by 7 bases, the J end by 2 bases, with 16 bases between. Per the germline V gene, CDR1 is LNHDA and CDR2 is SQIVND (reference sequence).